The present entry profiles one T cell receptor (beta chain) with its context. Its antigen is currently not known. No per-base quality is available; no much larger clone lies one base away. This specimen comes from a study of OX40 agonist ivuxolimab in advanced cancers. As for the study more broadly: Ivuxolimab was a fully human IgG2 agonistic monoclonal antibody targeting the costimulatory receptor OX40 (CD134). Intravenous ivuxolimab was administered to patients every 2 weeks at six dose levels: 0.01, 0.1, 0.3, 1.5, 3 and 10 mg/kg. Of the approximately 54 patients in dose escalation, 19 had hepatocellular carcinoma, some 15 had melanoma, 9 had renal cell carcinoma and 9 had head and neck cancer. The dose-escalation cohort was 82.7% male with a mean age of about 60 years, ranging from roughly 23 to 90. Prior anti-PD-1, anti-PD-L1 or anti-CTLA-4 therapy was permitted, and approximately 41% of dose-escalation patients had received checkpoint inhibitors. Partial responses occurred in three dose-escalation patients: two with cutaneous melanoma and one with hepatocellular carcinoma. The point of sequencing TCRbeta in the periphery was to test whether ivuxolimab changed TCR sequence diversity and drove clonal T-cell expansion. The paper covers the monotherapy dose-escalation part of the phase I ivuxolimab trial, which included N ≈ 50 patients. General findings and caveats noted by the study authors: In the 0.1-3.0 mg/kg groups, partial responders had among the lowest normalized peripheral clonal expansion, particularly in CD8+ T cells. Low levels of normalized T-cell clonal expansion were also seen in some nonresponding patients. On average, CD8+ T cells showed more expanded clones than CD4+ T cells after ivuxolimab. Clonal expansion of both CD4+ and CD8+ blood T cells was observed from baseline to week 6 at doses 0.1 to 3.0 mg/kg. Antigen specificity was not determined for the clonally expanded peripheral T cells.

To sequence the TCRbeta CDR3 region, genomic DNA was isolated from the sorted cells. The immunoSEQ Assay was used to sequence the TCRbeta CDR3 regions. TCRdb obtained this table from immuneACCESS and retained in-frame rearrangements with V and J assigned. These tables miss some clones; where compared with another copy, unresolved V genes account for less than half of the shortfall, and the remainder is unexplained. Here the sample has 25,000 to 35,000 clones; 65% to 80% occur a single time. Roughly a quarter of the sample is in the top ten clones. The V end loses 4 bases and the J end loses 4 bases, and a stretch of 4 bases separates them. The CDR3 runs 11 residues from the cysteine to the phenylalanine. Only the CDR3 DNA is retained, 33 bases long and in frame from the first base. Sequences MDHEN (CDR1) and SYDVKM (CDR2) are obtained from the germline V gene. Patients with a history of autoimmune disease or receiving systemic immunosuppression were excluded from the trial. Peripheral blood for TCR sequencing was collected from all dose cohorts at baseline, on cycle 4 day 1, and on cycle 7 day 1. Samples came from an open-label, multicenter, first-in-human phase I dose-escalation trial of ivuxolimab. The trial enrolled adults with locally advanced or metastatic head and neck squamous cell, hepatocellular, melanoma or renal cell carcinoma. Before TCR sequencing, CD4+ and CD8+ T cells were separately sorted from peripheral blood.

The source is an adult with an advanced solid tumor such as melanoma, head and neck, liver or kidney cancer. This sequence uses TRBV28 and TRBJ1-2, with the D gene call left open. The specimen was CD4+ or CD8+ T cells sorted from blood, collected in a trial of the OX40 agonist ivuxolimab. The CDR3 protein is CASSSLYGYTF. The DNA sequence is given as TGTGCCAGCAGTTCACTCTATGGCTACACCTTC.